One and the same sample provided the 30 T cell receptor beta chains below, sequenced in a study of CD8 T cells in ankylosing spondylitis. TCRdb independently ran MiXCR on the 5' RACE reads; one entry per CDR3 protein. The sample contains about 240,000 distinct CDR3 sequences, roughly 10% of which appear only once. Sequences were obtained from blood, either unsorted or a sorted T cell fraction (not recorded which). The receptors shown here come from a male donor with ankylosing spondylitis or in good health (not recorded which).

This clonotype was seen a single time. The CDR3 reads CATLAGANVLTF. The CDR3, as DNA: TGTGCCACTCTCGCTGGGGCCAACGTCCTGACTTTC. This chain links TRBV28 with TRBJ2-6; D remains unclear. From germline, CDR1 is MDHEN and CDR2 SYDVKM. Trimming removed 10 bases from V and 2 bases from J, with 6 bases in between. CDR3 size: 12 residues.

There are many counts of this clonotype. The chain joins TRBV20-1 to TRBJ2-6; D gene uncertain. The CDR3 sequence is 14 residues long. V gave up 1 base and J gave up 0 bases, with 4 bases separating them. Germline-derived CDR1 and CDR2 are DFQATT and SNEGSKA (reference sequence). CDR3 region: CSARGASGANVLTF. The CDR3 DNA reads as TGCAGTGCTAGAGGGGCCTCTGGGGCCAACGTCCTGACTTTC.

Ten or more counts support this clonotype. This rearrangement joins TRBV20-1 to TRBJ1-2; D may be TRBD1 (6 bases). The CDR3 contains 16 residues. With 6 bases removed from V and 3 bases from J, the gap between germline ends came to 23 bases. Germline-derived CDR1 and CDR2 are DFQATT and SNEGSKA (reference sequence). Here the CDR3 DNA reads TGCAGTGCCAACCCGGTGGGGGGCCCCTTTGACTATGGCTACACCTTC. The encoded protein is CSANPVGGPFDYGYTF.

The sample holds many counts of this clonotype. V usage is TRBV5-1 and J usage is TRBJ2-3; 8 bases match TRBD2. V lost 4 bases and J lost 5; bases outside the gene matches: 9. This CDR3 has 15 amino acids. Germline CDR1 is SGHRS and CDR2 is YFSETQ. This chain's CDR3 is CASSPGAGDLDTQYF. CDR3 nucleotides: TGCGCCAGCAGCCCCGGAGCGGGAGATTTAGATACGCAGTATTTT.

The chain employs TRBV7-2 and TRBJ2-2, with a possible D match to TRBD2 (6 bases). The CDR3 runs 15 residues. Trimming pared 5 bases from V and 6 bases from J, leaving 16 bases between. Germline V gives CDR1 SGHTA, CDR2 FQGNSA. CDR3 sequence (DNA): TGTGCCAGCAGCCGGGAGAGAGCTCCCTCCGGGGAGCTGTTTTTT. This translates into CASSRERAPSGELFF.

This chain joins TRBV11-2 and TRBJ2-3, with 10 bases identical to TRBD2. There are 16 residues in the CDR3. Germline V gives CDR1 SGHAT, CDR2 FQNNGV. Germline trimming cut 7 bases from V and 6 bases from J; bases unmatched to any gene: 13. The CDR3 loop is CASTQITAGGPDTQYF. CDR3 in DNA: TGTGCCAGCACCCAAATTACAGCGGGGGGGCCGGATACGCAGTATTTT.

This clonotype was seen at least ten times. The rearrangement links TRBV20-1 to TRBJ1-1; a possible D gene is TRBD1 (5 bases). The CDR3 covers 15 residues. Trimming pared 6 bases from V and 4 bases from J, leaving 21 bases between. In germline, CDR1 is DFQATT, CDR2 SNEGSKA (reference sequence). CDR3 nucleotides: TGCAGTGCCCCTGGGGGTTCCGGGATGTCCACTGAAGCTTTCTTT. Protein sequence: CSAPGGSGMSTEAFF.

This clonotype was detected many times. The CDR3 coding sequence is TGCGCCAGCACCCAACGGGCGGGGTCGGACACCGGGGAGCTGTTTTTT. Translating it yields CASTQRAGSDTGELFF. The chain carries TRBV5-1 and TRBJ2-2; perhaps TRBD2 as D (6 bases). Trimming pared 6 bases from V and 3 bases from J, leaving 18 bases between. The CDR3 consists of 16 residues. Germline assignment: CDR1 SGHRS and CDR2 YFSETQ.

This clonotype was seen a handful of times. The chain employs TRBV28 and TRBJ2-5; no definite D call. Germline CDR1 MDHEN, CDR2 SYDVKM. CDR3 length: 13 residues. V was pared by 1 base and J by 1 base, with 4 bases between. The CDR3 is CASSLFPQETQYF. CDR3 nucleotide sequence: TGTGCCAGCAGTTTATTTCCCCAAGAGACCCAGTACTTC.

The table lists this clonotype with many counts. J is TRBJ2-7 and V is TRBV7-8; 8 bases fit TRBD2. Germline trimming cut 7 bases from V and 2 bases from J; bases unmatched to any gene: 22. Germline V lookup: CDR1 SGHVS, CDR2 FQNEAQ. This CDR3 has 19 residues. The CDR3 DNA follows: TGTGCCAGCATCCTAACTAGACAGGATTATAGCGGGACCCCCTACGAGCAGTACTTC. Residues: CASILTRQDYSGTPYEQYF.

J is TRBJ1-1 and V is TRBV4-2, with TRBD1 matching over 8 bases. The ends lost 4 bases at V and 4 bases at J; junction bases unmatched: 2. Germline V gene lookup returns CDR1 LGHNA and CDR2 YNFKEQ. CDR3 length: 13 amino acids. The CDR3 DNA reads TGTGCCAGCAGCCGGACAGGGAGCACTGAAGCTTTCTTT. Amino acid sequence: CASSRTGSTEAFF.

This clonotype was counted ten times or more. The V gene is TRBV20-1, the J gene TRBJ2-3, with a possible D match to TRBD2 (6 bases). CDR1 and CDR2 (germline): DFQATT, SNEGSKA (reference sequence). Trimming removed 3 bases from V and 0 bases from J, with 10 bases in between. This CDR3 has 14 residues. CDR3 in amino acids: CSAREGLSTDTQYF. CDR3 nucleotide sequence: TGCAGTGCTAGGGAGGGACTTAGCACAGATACGCAGTATTTT.

This clonotype was recorded at least ten times. The chain is built from TRBV10-3 and TRBJ1-1; D unclear. CDR3 length equals 14 residues. In germline, CDR1 is ENHRY, CDR2 SYGVKD. Trimming pared 0 bases from V and 0 bases from J, leaving 5 bases between. As DNA, the CDR3 is TGTGCCATCAGTGAGTCGAGTCTGAACACTGAAGCTTTCTTT. It codes for CAISESSLNTEAFF.

The rearrangement links TRBV5-1 to TRBJ2-3; 7 nucleotides agree with TRBD1. Unmatched junction bases numbered 9, after V lost 4 bases and J lost 4 bases. The CDR3 totals 15 residues. Germline V gene sequence: CDR1 SGHRS, CDR2 YFSETQ. The DNA of the CDR3 is TGCGCCAGCAGCCAGGGACGAGGGGGCGCAGATACGCAGTATTTT. Protein product: CASSQGRGGADTQYF.

The chain combines TRBV7-9 with TRBJ1-1, with D uncertain. Germline V gene data show CDR1 as SEHNR and CDR2 as FQNEAQ (reference sequence). V was trimmed by 3 bases and J by 2 bases, leaving 13 bases between them. The CDR3 has 15 residues. The CDR3 coding sequence is TGTGCCAGCAGCTTTCTGCGGGAACTAAACACTGAAGCTTTCTTT. Its translation is CASSFLRELNTEAFF.

This clonotype was picked up a small number of times. This chain connects TRBV2 to TRBJ2-1, with TRBD2 matching over 12 bases. J gave up 2 bases and V 8 bases, and 4 bases lay outside the gene matches. The CDR3 loop spans 15 amino acids. CDR1 is SNHLY and CDR2 is FYNNEI in the germline V gene. The CDR3 is CASRTSGIPYNEQFF. The CDR3, as DNA: TGTGCCAGCCGGACTAGCGGGATTCCCTACAATGAGCAGTTCTTC.

This clonotype was picked up many times. V and J are TRBV12-3 or TRBV12-4 and TRBJ1-3; D might be TRBD1 (6 bases). V was clipped by 6 bases and J by 1 base, with 16 bases between them. This CDR3 contains 16 residues. The CDR3: CASRYLPGASGNTIYF. Written as DNA, the CDR3 is TGTGCCAGCAGATACTTGCCAGGGGCGTCTGGAAACACCATATATTTT.

The V gene is TRBV20-1, the J gene TRBJ1-5, with unresolved D. V was pared by 0 bases and J by 5 bases, with 8 bases between. CDR3 length: 13 residues. Germline values: CDR1 DFQATT, CDR2 SNEGSKA (reference sequence). The DNA for the CDR3 is TGCAGTGCTAGAGATCTCGTATATCAGCCCCAGCATTTT. Amino acids: CSARDLVYQPQHF.

There are many counts of this clonotype. The chain links TRBV20-1 to TRBJ1-4; no clear D gene. Germline CDR1 reads DFQATT; CDR2 reads SNEGSKA (reference sequence). Trimming took 4 bases from V and 10 from J, leaving 16 bases between them. The CDR3 is 13 amino acids. As DNA, the CDR3 is TGCAGTGCTACGACGCAGTCCTCAGGAAAACTGTTTTTT. Translation: CSATTQSSGKLFF.

Many counts were recorded for this clonotype. This chain links TRBV7-2 with TRBJ2-3, with 7 positions matching TRBD1. This CDR3 comprises 14 residues. The V and J ends lost 2 bases and 4 bases, in that order; junction bases with no gene match: 3. Germline V gene lookup returns CDR1 SGHTA and CDR2 FQGNSA. The CDR3 reads CASSLNRGADTQYF. The CDR3 region has the DNA TGTGCCAGCAGCTTAAACAGGGGAGCAGATACGCAGTATTTT. Full variable domain (outside the CDR3, taken from reference TRBV7-2 and TRBJ2-3): GAGVSQSPSNKVTEKGKDVELRCDPISGHTALYWYRQSLGQGLEFLIYFQGNSAPDKSGLPSDRFSAERTGGSVSTLTIQRTQQEDSAVYLCASSLNRGADTQYFGPGTRLTVL.

This clonotype was observed a few times. The CDR3 loop is CASSLDASGANVLTF. In DNA form, the CDR3 reads TGCGCCAGCAGCTTGGACGCGTCTGGGGCCAACGTCCTGACTTTC. The chain recombines TRBV5-1 with TRBJ2-6; D uncertain. V lost 0 bases to trimming and J lost 1 base, with 5 bases between them. Germline CDR1 is SGHRS and CDR2 is YFSETQ. The CDR3 is made up of 15 amino acids. Variable domain in full (rest from reference TRBV5-1 and TRBJ2-6): KAGVTQTPRYLIKTRGQQVTLSCSPISGHRSVSWYQQTPGQGLQFLFEYFSETQRNKGNFPGRFSGRQFSNSRSEMNVSTLELGDSALYLCASSLDASGANVLTFGAGSRLTVL.

This chain links TRBV9 with TRBJ1-5; D is ambiguous. The CDR3 spans 13 residues. Trimming cost V 4 bases and J 7 bases, with 12 bases left between them. Germline CDR1 and CDR2: SGDLS and YYNGEE. The CDR3 protein is CASSLDGGQPQHF. CDR3 DNA sequence: TGTGCCAGCAGCCTCGACGGCGGCCAGCCCCAGCATTTT.

The V and J genes are TRBV29-1 and TRBJ2-2, with a possible D match to TRBD1 (6 bases). This CDR3 contains 15 residues. V was trimmed by 5 bases and J by 6 bases, leaving 19 bases between them. Germline V gives CDR1 SQVTM, CDR2 ANQGSEA. As DNA, the CDR3 is TGCAGCGTTACACACGCGGCAGGGGACCCCGGGGAGCTGTTTTTT. As protein: CSVTHAAGDPGELFF.

This rearrangement joins TRBV6-2 or TRBV6-3 to TRBJ2-1, with 7 bases lining up with TRBD1. Germline V CDR1 and CDR2: MNHEY, SVGEGT. The CDR3 is 20 residues long. After removal of 4 bases from V and 4 bases from J, the junction contained 22 bases not matched to a gene. The DNA for the CDR3 is TGTGCCAGCAGTTTGACAGGGATGAGGGGGCCCGAAAACCTTTACAATGAGCAGTTCTTC. Its protein product is CASSLTGMRGPENLYNEQFF.

Ten or more counts support this clonotype. The J gene is TRBJ2-1, the V gene TRBV7-7; no clear D. The germline V and J ends were trimmed by 5 bases and 0 bases, with 11 bases remaining between them. The CDR3 has 15 amino acids. Germline values: CDR1 SSHAT, CDR2 FNYEAQ (reference sequence). The CDR3 coding sequence is TGTGCCAGCAGCCCCGACCCCAGCTCCTACAATGAGCAGTTCTTC. Protein sequence: CASSPDPSSYNEQFF. Using reference TRBV7-7 and TRBJ2-1 for the parts outside the CDR3, the full variable domain is GAGVSQSPRYKVTKRGQDVTLRCDPISSHATLYWYQQALGQGPEFLTYFNYEAQPDKSGLPSDRFSAERPEGSISTLTIQRTEQRDSAMYRCASSPDPSSYNEQFFGPGTRLTVL.

The chain links TRBV7-9 to TRBJ1-1, with D perhaps matching TRBD1 (5 bases). Germline CDR1 is SEHNR and CDR2 is FQNEAQ (reference sequence). The CDR3 totals 14 residues. The V and J ends lost 9 bases and 3 bases respectively, with 17 bases between them. The CDR3 DNA reads as TGTGCCAGTCTCAGGAGGGGAGAGCACACTGAAGCTTTCTTT. Translation gives CASLRRGEHTEAFF. The whole variable domain, remainder taken from reference TRBV7-9 and TRBJ1-1, is DTGVSQNPRHKITKRGQNVTFRCDPISEHNRLYWYRQTLGQGPEFLTYFQNEAQLEKSRLLSDRFSAERPKGSFSTLEIQRTEQGDSAMYLCASLRRGEHTEAFFGQGTRLTVV.

This clonotype was seen repeatedly, ten times or more. The rearrangement uses TRBV3-1 and TRBJ2-3, with 7 bases lining up with TRBD2. The CDR3 has 15 amino acids. In germline, CDR1 is LGHDT, CDR2 YNNKEL (reference sequence). Germline trimming cut 3 bases from V and 1 base from J; bases unmatched to any gene: 4. CDR3 nucleotides: TGTGCCAGCAGCCACGGCGGGAGAGGCACAGATACGCAGTATTTT. Protein: CASSHGGRGTDTQYF.

The gene calls are TRBV20-1 and TRBJ1-5, with a possible D match to TRBD1 (6 bases). Trimming shortened V by 0 bases and J by 0 bases, and 9 bases separated the two germline ends. This CDR3 comprises 15 residues. The germline CDR1 and CDR2 sequences are DFQATT and SNEGSKA (reference sequence). CDR3 loop: CSARDRQDSNQPQHF. CDR3 sequence (DNA): TGCAGTGCTAGAGACCGACAGGATAGCAATCAGCCCCAGCATTTT.

V and J are TRBV19 and TRBJ2-3; D is possibly TRBD1 (7 bases). V gave up 10 bases and J gave up 2 bases, with 19 bases separating them. The germline CDR1 and CDR2 sequences are LNHDA and SQIVND (reference sequence). The CDR3 totals 15 residues. The CDR3 here is CATPAGQLNTDTQYF. CDR3 in DNA: TGTGCCACTCCGGCGGGACAGCTAAACACAGATACGCAGTATTTT.

The chain uses TRBV15 and TRBJ1-5; D might be TRBD1 (6 bases). The CDR3 has 19 amino acids. Between the trimmed V and J ends, which lost 0 bases and 4 bases, there was a span of 22 bases. The germline gives CDR1 LNHNV, CDR2 YYDKDF (reference sequence). In DNA form, the CDR3 reads TGTGCCACCAGCAGAGATCGGACTGCTGGAACAGGGCAGAATCAGCCCCAGCATTTT. Translation: CATSRDRTAGTGQNQPQHF.